The clone carrying this T cell receptor beta chain was seen repeatedly, ten times or more. Its antigen is unknown. Germline V gene sequence: CDR1 LGHNT, CDR2 FRNRAP. Between the trimmed V and J ends, which lost 1 base and 0 bases, there was a span of 13 bases. The CDR3 extends over 16 amino acids. The data derive from a study of T cell repertoires in cytomegalovirus infection. The overall study: CMV infection and matching HLA type were both indicated by public TCR beta signatures. Study-level findings and limits: The response measured ex vivo was dominated by TCR beta clonotypes (HLA-C-restricted and CMV-specific). Cumulative frequency (of public TCR beta family members) identified carriers of CMV plus the relevant HLA.

TCRdb analysed the reads with MiXCR anew, one entry per CDR3 protein. Among around 250,000 distinct CDR3 sequences listed, 15% to 20% were seen once. The genes are TRBV12-5 and TRBJ2-7, with D possibly matching TRBD2 (5 bases). This sequence was found in a human donor in good health (CMV status not recorded). Some clones in this sample may be carry-over from other donors' samples. Source material: CD8+ T cells from PBMCs. CDR3 loop: CASGLDVGRGSYEQYF. In DNA, the CDR3 is TGTGCTAGTGGTTTGGACGTAGGTCGGGGCTCCTACGAGCAGTACTTC.